The 27 T cell receptor beta chains below were found in one sample sequenced in a study of cytotoxic CD8 clonotypes in ibrutinib-treated CLL (dated by TCRdb to the early 2020s). The library was obtained by the immunoSEQ multiplex PCR assay. TCRdb limited this immuneACCESS table to in-frame rearrangements with V and J called. A share of clones is missing; checked studies link under half to unresolved V genes, and the rest is unexplained. Across this sample there are some 28,000 clones, with 45% to 65% seen only once. Of the sample, 5% to 5.5% falls within the top ten clones. Sequencing was performed on PBMCs, taken before ibrutinib treatment. The receptor source for this set is a human donor with chronic lymphocytic leukemia.

The CDR3 DNA follows: TGCAGCGTACGAGGACAGGGCATAACTAAGAACACTGAAGCTTTCTTT. Protein product: CSVRGQGITKNTEAFF. The chain links TRBV29-1 to TRBJ1-1; TRBD1 aligns across 8 bases. The junction had 13 bases not matched to a gene; V was cut back by 6 bases and J by 1 base. The CDR3 totals 16 residues. CDR1 and CDR2 (germline): SQVTM, ANQGSEA.

In this sample, this clone turned up a few times. V is TRBV18 and J is TRBJ2-7; tentatively, D is TRBD1 (5 bases). Per germline, CDR1 KGHSH and CDR2 LQKENI. The CDR3 consists of 13 residues. V was cut by 0 bases and J by 7 bases, with 10 bases left in between. CDR3 sequence: CASSPPQVQEQYF. CDR3 sequence (DNA): TGTGCCAGCTCACCACCACAGGTTCAGGAGCAGTACTTC.

This clone was detected once. The chain is built from TRBV2 and TRBJ1-2, with 8 positions matching TRBD1. The J segment lost 7 bases and the V segment lost 6 bases, leaving 7 bases of the junction unmatched. Germline V gene sequence: CDR1 SNHLY, CDR2 FYNNEI. The CDR3 is made up of 13 amino acids. The CDR3 nucleotides read TGTGCCAGCAGGGCGGACAGGGACATTGGCTACACCTTC. Protein product: CASRADRDIGYTF.

The rearrangement joins TRBV5-1 to TRBJ2-7; possible D gene TRBD1, 6 bases. Trimming left V 3 bases short and J 0 bases short, with 16 bases between. The CDR3 has 16 amino acids. Germline V gene data show CDR1 as SGHRS and CDR2 as YFSETQ. The CDR3 DNA sequence: TGCGCCAGCAGCTGGACGCAGGGGACATCCTCCTACGAGCAGTACTTC. This codes for CASSWTQGTSSYEQYF.

The genes are TRBV4-2 and TRBJ2-3; either TRBD1 or TRBD2 may supply D (6 bases each). The CDR3 contains 18 residues. V was shortened by 1 base and J by 6 bases, with 23 bases between the two germline ends. Looked up from germline, CDR1 is LGHNA and CDR2 is YNFKEQ. In nucleotides, the CDR3 is TGTGCCAGCAGCCAAGGGACCCAGGGGACTCCCCCCTGGGATACGCAGTATTTT. Residues: CASSQGTQGTPPWDTQYF.

By proportion, this clone is medium-sized (0.01 to 0.1%). V gene TRBV10-3 combines with J gene TRBJ2-7; TRBD2 agrees at 8 bases. Germline CDR1 reads ENHRY; CDR2 reads SYGVKD. There are 14 residues in the CDR3. Trimming at V came to 0 bases and at J to 4 bases, leaving 2 bases not matched to a gene. In nucleotides, the CDR3 is TGTGCCATCAGTGAGTCCGGGGGGGTTTACGAGCAGTACTTC. The encoded protein is CAISESGGVYEQYF.

This clone has more than one count but fewer than ten. The genes are TRBV10-3 and TRBJ2-1; D possibly matches TRBD1 or TRBD2 (5 bases each). Germline CDR1 ENHRY, CDR2 SYGVKD. This CDR3 contains 14 residues. Trimming removed 8 bases at V and 9 bases at J, with 20 bases between. This chain's CDR3 is CAIGWGSSAGEQFF. DNA for the CDR3: TGTGCCATCGGGTGGGGGTCAAGTGCGGGTGAGCAGTTCTTC.

CDR3 DNA sequence: TGCGCCAGCAGCACCGGGACTAGCGGGCCGGGGACAGATACGCAGTATTTT. Translation gives CASSTGTSGPGTDTQYF. V gene TRBV5-1 combines with J gene TRBJ2-3; 12 bases line up with TRBD2. This CDR3 has 17 residues. Germline V gives CDR1 SGHRS, CDR2 YFSETQ. Unmatched junction bases numbered 9, after V lost 4 bases and J lost 3 bases.

The CDR3 DNA is TGTGCCAGCAGCTTAACTTTAGATACGCAGTATTTT. Its translation: CASSLTLDTQYF. This rearrangement joins TRBV5-4 to TRBJ2-3, with unresolved D. The CDR3 runs to 12 residues. V was clipped by 2 bases and J by 5 bases, with 6 bases between them. Germline V gives CDR1 SGHNT, CDR2 YYREEE (reference sequence).

This clone occurred a few times. The chain has TRBV6-6 and TRBJ2-7; 7 bases align to TRBD1. V was pared by 5 bases and J by 1 base, with 5 bases of the junction left unmatched. The CDR3 is 14 residues long. CDR1 MNHNY and CDR2 SVGAGI come from the germline V gene (reference sequence). The CDR3 region is CASSGEGQSYEQYF. DNA of the CDR3: TGTGCCAGCAGTGGAGAGGGACAGTCCTACGAGCAGTACTTC.

This clone was seen once. The V gene is TRBV6-5, the J gene TRBJ2-3, with TRBD2 matching 12 bases. Germline lookup yields CDR1 MNHEY and CDR2 SVGAGI. The junction had 4 bases not matched to a gene; V was cut back by 4 bases and J by 2 bases. CDR3 length: 16 amino acids. The CDR3 DNA is TGTGCCAGCAGTTCCCTAGCGGGGGGGTACACAGATACGCAGTATTTT. It codes for CASSSLAGGYTDTQYF.

The sample holds a few counts of this clone. The genes are TRBV6-6 and TRBJ2-1; possibly TRBD2 for D (6 bases). Trimming cost V 6 bases and J 1 base, with 13 bases left between them. The CDR3 is made up of 15 amino acids. CDR1 and CDR2 (germline): MNHNY, SVGAGI (reference sequence). The DNA for the CDR3 is TGTGCCAGCAGACGCGGGAAGGGGTCCTACAATGAGCAGTTCTTC. Translated: CASRRGKGSYNEQFF.

This chain links TRBV19 with TRBJ1-6, with D perhaps matching TRBD1 (5 bases). The CDR3 loop spans 13 amino acids. With 3 bases removed from V and 8 bases from J, the gap between germline ends came to 8 bases. Germline CDR1 LNHDA, CDR2 SQIVND (reference sequence). CDR3 in DNA: TGTGCCAGTAGTATCGGACATGATTCACCCCTCCACTTT. Translating gives CASSIGHDSPLHF. Looking up the rest from reference TRBV19 and TRBJ1-6 gives the full variable domain: DGGITQSPKYLFRKEGQNVTLSCEQNLNHDAMYWYRQDPGQGLRLIYYSQIVNDFQKGDIAEGYSVSREKKESFPLTVTSAQKNPTAFYLCASSIGHDSPLHFGNGTRLTVT.

This clone was observed a few times. The V gene is TRBV11-2, the J gene TRBJ1-2; D is perhaps TRBD1 (5 bases). CDR1 and CDR2 (germline): SGHAT, FQNNGV. The ends were cut back, 5 bases at V and 1 base at J, with 11 bases in the middle. This CDR3 comprises 14 residues. The CDR3 reads CASSPRQNNYGYTF. CDR3 coding DNA: TGTGCCAGCAGCCCAAGACAGAATAACTATGGCTACACCTTC.

The chain employs TRBV11-3 and TRBJ2-3; 10 nucleotides align to TRBD1. Germline values: CDR1 SGHNT, CDR2 YENEEA. Trimming removed 6 bases from V and 4 bases from J; junction bases left unmatched: 13. The CDR3 is 17 residues long. The CDR3 bases are TGTGCCAGCAGTTCATCACCGGGACAGGGGCGGGCAGATACGCAGTATTTT. Protein: CASSSSPGQGRADTQYF.

The V and J genes are TRBV9 and TRBJ1-4; maybe TRBD1 (6 bases). The germline V gene encodes CDR1 SGDLS and CDR2 YYNGEE. Trimming stripped 1 base from V and 7 bases from J, with 11 bases between. The CDR3 contains 14 residues. Here the CDR3 DNA reads TGTGCCAGCAGCGTATCAGGGGCTGGTGAAAAACTGTTTTTT. It translates to CASSVSGAGEKLFF.

The rearrangement uses TRBV6-1 and TRBJ2-7, with 8 bases aligning to TRBD1. V was pared by 7 bases and J by 2 bases, with 7 bases of the junction left unmatched. The CDR3 spans 14 residues. CDR1 and CDR2 (germline): MNHNS, SASEGT. Here the CDR3 DNA reads TGTGCCAGCAATAAACAGGGGGGCACCTACGAGCAGTACTTC. As protein: CASNKQGGTYEQYF.

The chain combines TRBV19 with TRBJ2-3; TRBD1 agrees at 8 bases. CDR1 is LNHDA and CDR2 is SQIVND in the germline V gene (reference sequence). V shed 5 bases and J 1 base; nucleotides not matched to a gene: 11. The CDR3 is 17 amino acids. Here the CDR3 reads CASSGWIGQGGTDTQYF. CDR3 in DNA: TGTGCCAGTAGTGGTTGGATAGGACAGGGAGGCACAGATACGCAGTATTTT.

V gene TRBV7-3 combines with J gene TRBJ2-6, with 7 bases that match TRBD1. The CDR3 has 18 amino acids. Germline V CDR1 and CDR2: SGHTA, FQGTGA. Trimming at V came to 3 bases and at J to 2 bases, leaving 10 bases not matched to a gene. CDR3 bases: TGTGCCAGCAGCTTGCGGACAGGCCTAAAGGCTGGGGCCAACGTCCTGACTTTC. Amino acids: CASSLRTGLKAGANVLTF.

This chain connects TRBV5-1 to TRBJ2-1; TRBD1 or TRBD2 may be the D gene (5 bases each). V was trimmed by 2 bases and J by 7 bases, leaving 19 bases between them. Germline V gives CDR1 SGHRS, CDR2 YFSETQ. The length of the CDR3 is 16 residues. CDR3 sequence reads: CASSLTGTLGVNEQFF. In DNA, the CDR3 is TGCGCCAGCAGCTTAACCGGGACCCTCGGAGTGAATGAGCAGTTCTTC.

This clone was counted many times. The chain uses TRBV6-5 and TRBJ1-5; D uncertain. Trimming stripped 3 bases from V and 6 bases from J, with 15 bases between. Germline V gene sequence: CDR1 MNHEY, CDR2 SVGAGI. CDR3 length: 15 amino acids. CDR3 nucleotides: TGTGCCAGCAGTTATTCCGGGAAGGAGGGTCAGCCCCAGCATTTT. It specifies CASSYSGKEGQPQHF.

The chain is built from TRBV9 and TRBJ2-1; 14 positions match TRBD2. Unmatched junction bases numbered 1, after V lost 2 bases and J lost 6 bases. The CDR3 extends over 15 amino acids. The germline CDR1 and CDR2 sequences are SGDLS and YYNGEE. DNA of the CDR3: TGTGCCAGCAGCGTGGGACTAGCGGGAGTCAATGAGCAGTTCTTC. It yields the protein CASSVGLAGVNEQFF.

The CDR3 here is CASSPSTARNTIYF. CDR3 nucleotides: TGCGCCAGCAGCCCAAGCACAGCGCGGAACACCATATATTTT. J is TRBJ1-3 and V is TRBV4-3, with D hard to call. The germline CDR1 and CDR2 sequences are LGHNA and YSLEER. The CDR3 extends over 14 amino acids. V lost 4 bases, J lost 7 bases, and 14 bases lay in between.

This chain connects TRBV27 to TRBJ2-3; no reliable D call. Trimming shortened V by 3 bases and J by 6 bases, and 16 bases separated the two germline ends. Germline V lookup: CDR1 MNHEY, CDR2 SMNVEV (reference sequence). This CDR3 spans 15 amino acids. CDR3 in amino acids: CASSLTTPLFDTQYF. In DNA, the CDR3 is TGTGCCAGCAGTTTGACCACCCCTCTCTTCGATACGCAGTATTTT.

By frequency in the sample, this clone is medium-sized. In DNA, the CDR3 is TGCGCCAGCAGCCCCTGGGTGGGGGCAGATACGCAGTATTTT. This sequence encodes CASSPWVGADTQYF. The gene calls are TRBV5-1 and TRBJ2-3; tentatively, D is TRBD1 or TRBD2 (5 bases each). Per the germline V gene, CDR1 is SGHRS and CDR2 is YFSETQ. The CDR3 consists of 14 residues. Trimming cost V 4 bases and J 4 bases, with 13 bases left between them.

This clone was observed once. V gene TRBV5-6 combines with J gene TRBJ1-1; 8 bases map to TRBD1. This CDR3 is built from 17 residues. Germline CDR1 SGHDT, CDR2 YYEEEE. V gave up 3 bases and J gave up 3 bases; unmatched junction bases: 13. CDR3 residues: CASSSRTGRVGYTEAFF. CDR3 bases: TGTGCCAGCAGCTCTAGGACAGGGAGAGTGGGCTACACTGAAGCTTTCTTT.

This clone was counted a few times. The chain carries TRBV6-1 and TRBJ1-5; no reliable D call. Germline V gene data show CDR1 as MNHNS and CDR2 as SASEGT. The CDR3 contains 13 residues. The V end was cut by 3 bases, the J end by 3 bases, with 6 bases between. The CDR3 here is CASSEEVNQPQHF. The CDR3 nucleotides are TGTGCCAGCAGTGAGGAGGTCAATCAGCCCCAGCATTTT.